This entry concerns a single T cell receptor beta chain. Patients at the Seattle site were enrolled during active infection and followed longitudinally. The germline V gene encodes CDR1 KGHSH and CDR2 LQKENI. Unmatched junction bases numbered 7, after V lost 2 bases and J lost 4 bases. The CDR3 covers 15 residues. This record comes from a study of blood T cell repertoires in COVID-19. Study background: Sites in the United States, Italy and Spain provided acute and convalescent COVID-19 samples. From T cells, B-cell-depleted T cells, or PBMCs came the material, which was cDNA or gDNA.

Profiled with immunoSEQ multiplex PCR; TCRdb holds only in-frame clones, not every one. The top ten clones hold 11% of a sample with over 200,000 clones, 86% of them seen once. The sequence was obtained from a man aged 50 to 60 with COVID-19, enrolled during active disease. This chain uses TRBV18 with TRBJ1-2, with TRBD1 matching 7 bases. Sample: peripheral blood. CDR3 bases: TGTGCCAGCTCACCAGAGACAGGGCTTGGCTATGGCTACACCTTC. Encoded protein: CASSPETGLGYGYTF.